The 8 T cell receptor beta chains below were found in one sample sequenced in a study of shared clonotypes between healthy human individuals. Assay: immunoSEQ multiplex PCR; the TCRdb copy retains only in-frame clones and omits some. The repertoire holds 2 million to 3 million clones, with 90% to 95% as singletons. Material for sequencing was naive CD4+ T cells from PBMCs. Subset here: CD45RA+ positively selected. The receptors originated from a man aged 18 to 29 in good health. Some clones in this sample may be carry-over from other donors' samples.

The rearrangement links TRBV11-2 to TRBJ2-5, with D perhaps TRBD1 (6 bases). The J call could be wrong; TRBJ2-7 is a better fit for the DNA end. The CDR3 loop spans 16 amino acids. CDR1 is SGHAT and CDR2 is FQNNGV in the germline V gene. The CDR3 region has the DNA TGTGCCAGCAGAAACAGGGAATCCGAAGGTAGTTACGAGCAGTACTTC. Translation: CASRNRESEGSYEQYF.

V usage is TRBV4-1 and J usage is TRBJ1-4, with D tentatively TRBD1 (6 bases). The germline CDR1 and CDR2 sequences are MGHRA and YSYEKL. The ends were cut back, 7 bases at V and 7 bases at J, with 22 bases in the middle. This CDR3 is 16 amino acids long. CDR3 nucleotide sequence: TGCGCCAGCACCCCACGGGTTGGGGGGCGAGGTGAAAAACTGTTTTTT. It specifies CASTPRVGGRGEKLFF.

This clone showed up just once. V gene TRBV2 combines with J gene TRBJ1-1, with D hard to call. V lost 4 bases, J lost 0 bases, and 6 bases lay in between. This CDR3 spans 13 amino acids. Germline V gene lookup returns CDR1 SNHLY and CDR2 FYNNEI. Written as DNA, the CDR3 is TGTGCCAGCAGTGTAGAGTTGAACACTGAAGCTTTCTTT. It codes for CASSVELNTEAFF.

There are a few counts of this clone. V and J are TRBV6-4 and TRBJ2-2; TRBD2 is a possible D gene (6 bases). This CDR3 is built from 16 residues. V dropped 8 bases and J dropped 0 bases, with 16 bases sitting between them. Germline V gene data show CDR1 as MRHNA and CDR2 as SNTAGT. The chain's CDR3 is CASQRTNLTNTGELFF. The CDR3 DNA reads TGTGCCAGCCAGCGGACTAACCTTACGAACACCGGGGAGCTGTTTTTT.

This chain uses TRBV7-8 with TRBJ2-3; 11 nucleotides match TRBD2. Trimming cost V 5 bases and J 3 bases; bases outside gene matches: 13. The germline V gene has CDR1 SGHVS and CDR2 FQNEAQ. The CDR3 is 18 amino acids. The CDR3 loop reads CASSRGTVAGGPTDTQYF. In nucleotides, the CDR3 is TGTGCCAGCAGCCGCGGGACAGTAGCGGGAGGGCCGACAGATACGCAGTATTTT.

This clone appeared once. This rearrangement joins TRBV18 to TRBJ2-3, with 8 bases matching TRBD2. Germline CDR1 and CDR2: KGHSH and LQKENI. The CDR3 length is 16 residues. V dropped 0 bases and J dropped 7; count of bases not matched to a gene: 9. The DNA for the CDR3 is TGTGCCAGCTCACCACCCGAGAAGCGGGAGATGAATACGCAGTATTTT. Its protein is CASSPPEKREMNTQYF.

The chain joins TRBV7-2 to TRBJ2-1, with D perhaps TRBD2 (5 bases). The CDR3 totals 14 residues. In germline, CDR1 is SGHTA, CDR2 FQGNSA. The germline V and J ends were trimmed by 10 bases and 2 bases, with 15 bases remaining between them. The CDR3 is CAIPRRAAYNEQFF. The CDR3 DNA sequence: TGTGCCATCCCACGGCGGGCTGCCTACAATGAGCAGTTCTTC.

The V gene is TRBV5-1, the J gene TRBJ2-5; 8 bases agree with TRBD1. The CDR3 loop spans 15 amino acids. V lost 5 bases to trimming and J lost 5 bases; unmatched junction nucleotides: 11. The germline CDR1 and CDR2 sequences are SGHRS and YFSETQ. The CDR3 spells CASSHSDRAGETQYF. The CDR3 nucleotides read TGCGCCAGCAGTCACTCGGACAGGGCTGGGGAGACCCAGTACTTC.